Listed here are 21 T cell receptor beta chains from one sample, sequenced in a study of CD8+CD57+ T cells in acquired aplastic anemia. In patients chosen for sequencing, flow cytometry had shown CD8+CD57+ cell expansion. Both TCR beta VDJ combination and CDR3 sequence profiling were carried out. Genomic DNA was the template for this profiling. Using its own MiXCR run on the reads, TCRdb lists one record per CDR3 protein. This sample yields about 160,000 distinct CDR3 sequences, of which 71% are seen a single time; more than 35% belongs to the top ten. The sequenced material came from sorted CD4+, CD8+, or CD8+CD57+ T cells (not recorded which) from PBMCs. Every receptor here comes from a human donor with aplastic anemia.

The chain carries TRBV24-1 and TRBJ2-5; D gene ambiguous. Trimming stripped 2 bases from V and 4 bases from J, with 4 bases between. Germline V lookup: CDR1 KGHDR, CDR2 SFDVKD. The CDR3 runs 12 residues. This chain's CDR3 is CATSDSLETQYF. The CDR3 region has the DNA TGTGCCACCAGTGATTCCCTAGAGACCCAGTACTTC.

This clonotype was recorded many times. The chain uses TRBV14 and TRBJ1-5, with D possibly TRBD1 on 6 matching bases. The V gene's germline CDR1 is SGHDN and CDR2 FVKESK. The CDR3 consists of 14 residues. V was pared by 3 bases and J by 3 bases, with 9 bases between. CDR3 sequence reads: CASSHTGYNQPQHF. CDR3 nucleotide sequence: TGTGCCAGCAGCCACACAGGGTACAATCAGCCCCAGCATTTT. The whole variable domain, remainder taken from reference TRBV14 and TRBJ1-5, is EAGVTQFPSHSVIEKGQTVTLRCDPISGHDNLYWYRRVMGKEIKFLLHFVKESKQDESGMPNNRFLAERTGGTYSTLKVQPAELEDSGVYFCASSHTGYNQPQHFGDGTRLSIL.

The genes are TRBV5-1 and TRBJ1-6; no definite D call. CDR1 is SGHRS and CDR2 is YFSETQ in the germline V gene. The CDR3 is made up of 15 amino acids. Deletions cut 5 bases from V and 8 bases from J, with 17 bases between. The CDR3 bases are TGCGCCAGCAGTTACAAGGGAAGTTTGGATTCACCCCTCCACTTT. Its translation: CASSYKGSLDSPLHF. The variable domain in full, with the rest retrieved from reference TRBV5-1 and TRBJ1-6, is KAGVTQTPRYLIKTRGQQVTLSCSPISGHRSVSWYQQTPGQGLQFLFEYFSETQRNKGNFPGRFSGRQFSNSRSEMNVSTLELGDSALYLCASSYKGSLDSPLHFGNGTRLTVT.

The rearrangement joins TRBV6-5 to TRBJ2-1; D gene unclear. The germline V gene encodes CDR1 MNHEY and CDR2 SVGAGI. The germline V and J ends were trimmed by 4 bases and 0 bases, with 7 bases remaining between them. This CDR3 is built from 14 residues. CDR3 nucleotides: TGTGCCAGCAGTTCAGGCGACTCCTACAATGAGCAGTTCTTC. It translates to CASSSGDSYNEQFF.

The chain is built from TRBV10-3 and TRBJ2-5; D is unresolved. The CDR3 contains 14 residues. The V end lost 10 bases, the J end lost 5 bases, and 20 bases lay between the germline ends. Germline V gene lookup returns CDR1 ENHRY and CDR2 SYGVKD. CDR3 sequence reads: CASRDGGPVETQYF. The DNA of the CDR3 is TGTGCCAGCAGAGACGGTGGGCCGGTGGAGACCCAGTACTTC.

This clonotype was observed a handful of times. The chain couples TRBV29-1 to TRBJ2-3; D may be TRBD2 (6 bases). The CDR3 is made up of 14 amino acids. Germline CDR1 reads SQVTM; CDR2 reads ANQGSEA. Between the trimmed V and J ends, which lost 8 bases and 1 base, there was a span of 16 bases. The CDR3 here is CSTRSGGGTDTQYF. CDR3 nucleotide sequence: TGCAGCACACGTAGCGGCGGGGGCACAGATACGCAGTATTTT.

The J gene is TRBJ2-5, the V gene TRBV10-3; possibly TRBD1 for D (6 bases). The CDR3 loop spans 14 amino acids. Germline V gives CDR1 ENHRY, CDR2 SYGVKD. V lost 6 bases to trimming and J lost 5 bases, with 16 bases between them. The CDR3 DNA follows: TGTGCCATCAGGATGGACTCCCAGGGGGAGACCCAGTACTTC. This codes for CAIRMDSQGETQYF.

The chain is built from TRBV7-2 and TRBJ2-1, with 8 bases identical to TRBD2. The V gene's germline CDR1 is SGHTA and CDR2 FQGNSA. Trimming removed 5 bases from V and 0 bases from J; junction bases left unmatched: 6. CDR3 length: 16 amino acids. The CDR3, as DNA: TGTGCCAGCAGCACCGGGGGGGATAGCTCCTACAATGAGCAGTTCTTC. Translated: CASSTGGDSSYNEQFF.

This clonotype has a handful of counts. The chain uses TRBV15 and TRBJ2-5, with D maybe TRBD1 (5 bases). The CDR3 is made up of 15 amino acids. Trimming shortened V by 1 base and J by 5 bases, and 14 bases separated the two germline ends. Germline values: CDR1 LNHNV, CDR2 YYDKDF (reference sequence). The CDR3 reads CATSRGRDTLETQYF. DNA of the CDR3: TGTGCCACCAGCAGAGGCAGGGATACTTTGGAGACCCAGTACTTC.

The chain combines TRBV20-1 with TRBJ1-5, with a weak D call TRBD1 (5 bases). CDR3 length equals 13 residues. Trimming cost V 4 bases and J 7 bases, with 14 bases left between them. The germline V gene encodes CDR1 DFQATT and CDR2 SNEGSKA (reference sequence). CDR3: CSANRDLNQPQHF. CDR3 DNA sequence: TGCAGTGCTAACCGGGACCTAAACCAGCCCCAGCATTTT.

The V and J genes are TRBV10-3 and TRBJ2-1, with a possible D match to TRBD1 (5 bases). The germline V gene encodes CDR1 ENHRY and CDR2 SYGVKD. Trimming took off 3 bases at V and 3 bases at J, with 9 bases between the two ends. The CDR3 is 14 residues long. DNA of the CDR3: TGTGCCATCAGTGATCAGGGAAACTACAATGAGCAGTTCTTC. Translation gives CAISDQGNYNEQFF.

In regard to this clonotype: A junction boundary mismatches the germline segment, possibly from a read error. The genes are TRBV10-3 and TRBJ2-7; maybe TRBD2 (6 bases). The CDR3 runs 16 residues. Germline CDR1 reads ENHRY; CDR2 reads SYGVKD. The DNA for the CDR3 is TGTGCCAGCAGTTTAACATCGGAGGGCGGTTTTCACGAGCAGTACTTC. Its translation is CASSLTSEGGFHEQYF.

The chain joins TRBV9 to TRBJ2-7; no clear D. CDR1 is SGDLS, CDR2 YYNGEE, per germline. Trimming took 2 bases from V and 3 from J, leaving 9 bases between them. The CDR3 spans 13 residues. The CDR3 protein is CASSVGSHYEQYF. The CDR3 DNA reads TGTGCCAGCAGCGTGGGAAGCCACTACGAGCAGTACTTC.

V is TRBV7-3 and J is TRBJ2-1; 13 bases match TRBD2. With 2 bases clipped from V and 5 bases from J, the junction kept 9 bases outside the gene matches. The V gene's germline CDR1 is SGHTA and CDR2 FQGTGA. CDR3 length: 18 residues. This chain's CDR3 is CASSLGGWTSGSHNEQFF. CDR3 bases: TGTGCCAGCAGCTTAGGGGGGTGGACTAGCGGGAGCCACAATGAGCAGTTCTTC.

The genes are TRBV7-2 and TRBJ2-2, with no clear D. From germline, CDR1 is SGHTA and CDR2 FQGNSA. Trimming took off 1 base at V and 0 bases at J, with 9 bases between the two ends. The CDR3 is 16 amino acids. Here the CDR3 DNA reads TGTGCCAGCAGCTTAGTCACGGGCCCGAACACCGGGGAGCTGTTTTTT. Translating gives CASSLVTGPNTGELFF.

V usage is TRBV7-9 and J usage is TRBJ2-5; D is uncertain. The V gene's germline CDR1 is SEHNR and CDR2 FQNEAQ (reference sequence). The V end was cut by 6 bases, the J end by 3 bases, with 5 bases between. This CDR3 has 11 amino acids. The CDR3 protein is CASRLEETQYF. The CDR3 coding sequence is TGTGCCAGCAGATTGGAAGAGACCCAGTACTTC.

The chain has TRBV29-1 and TRBJ1-1, with D possibly matching TRBD1 (5 bases). Deletions cut 5 bases from V and 0 bases from J, with 13 bases between. This CDR3 has 14 residues. Germline CDR1 SQVTM, CDR2 ANQGSEA. CDR3 protein: CSVYPRGLNTEAFF. CDR3 in DNA: TGCAGCGTTTACCCTCGGGGACTGAACACTGAAGCTTTCTTT.

J is TRBJ1-1 and V is TRBV10-3; D might be TRBD1 (6 bases). V was shortened by 1 base and J by 1 base, with 10 bases between the two germline ends. The V gene's germline CDR1 is ENHRY and CDR2 SYGVKD. CDR3 length equals 15 residues. CDR3 loop: CAISEWGQGNTEAFF. CDR3 nucleotide sequence: TGTGCCATCAGTGAGTGGGGGCAGGGGAACACTGAAGCTTTCTTT.

The rearrangement joins TRBV7-2 to TRBJ1-4, with TRBD1 identical over 7 bases. J gave up 4 bases and V 8 bases, and 4 bases lay outside the gene matches. CDR1 SGHTA and CDR2 FQGNSA come from the germline V gene. The CDR3 contains 13 residues. The CDR3 DNA follows: TGTGCCAGCGGGGGACAGAATAATGAAAAACTGTTTTTT. It specifies CASGGQNNEKLFF.

This clonotype was counted between two and nine times. The genes are TRBV7-2 and TRBJ1-4; D is unresolved. The CDR3 is 13 residues long. Trimming cost V 1 base and J 10 bases, with 10 bases left between them. The germline gives CDR1 SGHTA, CDR2 FQGNSA. The CDR3 loop is CASSLEPPRKLFF. CDR3 DNA: TGTGCCAGCAGCTTAGAGCCGCCGCGAAAACTGTTTTTT.

There are many counts of this clonotype. The V gene is TRBV20-1, the J gene TRBJ2-7; 9 bases fit TRBD1. Germline V gives CDR1 DFQATT, CDR2 SNEGSKA (reference sequence). Germline trimming cut 6 bases from V and 6 bases from J; bases unmatched to any gene: 18. The CDR3 totals 16 residues. This CDR3 reads CSAPGGGGQGNPEQYF. DNA for the CDR3: TGCAGTGCCCCTGGGGGGGGGGGACAGGGTAATCCCGAGCAGTACTTC.